This TCR beta chain was recorded in a study of Tregs in tolerant kidney transplant recipients. TCRdb's copy holds only in-frame clones and misses some; the assay was immunoSEQ multiplex PCR. The data contain several thousand clones, approximately 83% of them singletons. V lost 6 bases and J lost 2, with 11 bases in between. Germline V gives CDR1 MDHEN, CDR2 SYDVKM. CDR3 size: 13 residues. The table lists this clone with a few counts. The V and J genes are TRBV28 and TRBJ2-7; no clear D gene. The sample here was Tregs from blood, taken before the transplant. The receptor's source is a human donor who received a combined kidney and bone marrow transplant. This chain's CDR3 is CASSSTPTYEQYF. In DNA form, the CDR3 reads TGTGCCAGCAGCTCCACTCCAACCTACGAGCAGTACTTC.